The 25 T cell receptor beta chains below come from one sample, sequenced in a study of T cell responses to AZD1222 COVID-19 vaccine. This table comes from immunoSEQ multiplex PCR, and its TCRdb copy is limited to in-frame clones, with some not included. The table has about 140,000 clones, over 90% seen once; the top ten hold approximately 4.9%. This specimen was peripheral blood, taken on day 0 of AZD1222 vaccination. These receptors originate from an adult in good health.

This clone appeared a single time. This rearrangement joins TRBV30 to TRBJ1-2; TRBD1 agrees at 7 bases. Unmatched junction bases numbered 4, after V lost 2 bases and J lost 4 bases. This CDR3 has 13 amino acids. Germline CDR1 and CDR2: GTSNPN and SVGIG (reference sequence). In DNA, the CDR3 is TGTGCCTGGAGTCCGGACAGGTTCTATGGCTACACCTTC. Protein sequence: CAWSPDRFYGYTF.

The J gene is TRBJ2-7, the V gene TRBV29-1, with a tentative D call TRBD1 (5 bases). V was shortened by 7 bases and J by 6 bases, with 10 bases between the two germline ends. Germline CDR1 SQVTM, CDR2 ANQGSEA. The CDR3 has 10 residues. This CDR3 is CSAYQGEQYF. The DNA of the CDR3 is TGCAGCGCCTATCAGGGCGAGCAGTACTTC.

The chain uses TRBV20-1 and TRBJ2-3; D possibly corresponds to TRBD1 (6 bases). CDR3 length equals 11 residues. Trimming cost V 3 bases and J 11 bases, with 12 bases left between them. Germline CDR1 and CDR2: DFQATT and SNEGSKA (reference sequence). The CDR3 region is CSASLQGRQYF. The CDR3, as DNA: TGCAGTGCTAGCCTACAGGGAAGGCAGTATTTT.

The chain has TRBV2 and TRBJ2-1, with 10 bases fitting TRBD2. J lost 2 bases, V lost 6 bases, and 1 base had no gene match. The CDR3 covers 14 residues. CDR1 and CDR2 (germline): SNHLY, FYNNEI. The CDR3 loop is CASSGLAAYNEQFF. As DNA, the CDR3 is TGTGCCAGCAGCGGACTAGCGGCCTACAATGAGCAGTTCTTC. The variable domain in full, with the rest retrieved from reference TRBV2 and TRBJ2-1, is EPEVTQTPSHQVTQMGQEVILRCVPISNHLYFYWYRQILGQKVEFLVSFYNNEISEKSEIFDDQFSVERPDGSNFTLKIRSTKLEDSAMYFCASSGLAAYNEQFFGPGTRLTVL.

The chain joins TRBV3-1 (or the pseudogene TRBV3-2) to TRBJ2-1; D is unclear. CDR3 length: 13 amino acids. With 0 bases removed from V and 8 bases from J, the gap between germline ends came to 8 bases. From germline, CDR1 is LGHDT and CDR2 YNNKEL (reference sequence). The CDR3 sequence is CASSQENGDEQFF. Written as DNA, the CDR3 is TGTGCCAGCAGCCAAGAGAACGGCGATGAGCAGTTCTTC.

The V gene is TRBV28, the J gene TRBJ1-2, with TRBD1 matching over 7 bases. This CDR3 is 13 amino acids long. V was clipped by 6 bases and J by 8 bases; unmatched bases: 9. Germline V gives CDR1 MDHEN, CDR2 SYDVKM. The CDR3 protein is CASSFQGVQGYTF. DNA for the CDR3: TGTGCCAGCAGCTTTCAGGGGGTCCAAGGCTACACCTTC.

The sample holds a few counts of this clone. The rearrangement joins TRBV19 to TRBJ1-1, with 7 bases identical to TRBD1. The CDR3 sequence is 12 residues long. CDR1 and CDR2 from the germline V gene are LNHDA and SQIVND (reference sequence). V dropped 7 bases and J dropped 9; count of bases not matched to a gene: 8. Here the CDR3 DNA reads TGTGCCAGTACTGTGGTAGGGGGCAAAGCTTTCTTT. Protein product: CASTVVGGKAFF.

The chain recombines TRBV10-3 with TRBJ2-1, with D unresolved. V lost 2 bases to trimming and J lost 0 bases, with 8 bases between them. The CDR3 is 15 amino acids. Germline V gene data show CDR1 as ENHRY and CDR2 as SYGVKD. In DNA form, the CDR3 reads TGTGCCATCAGTGAGGGGGATAGCTCCTACAATGAGCAGTTCTTC. It encodes CAISEGDSSYNEQFF.

This chain links TRBV12-2 with TRBJ2-3; the table names TRBD1, a call not compared with the DNA. TRBV12-2 counts as a pseudogene. This CDR3 spans 15 amino acids. Here the CDR3 reads CASRLVGRATDTQYF. For the CDR3, the DNA is TGTGCAAGTCGCTTAGTGGGCAGGGCCACAGATACGCAGTATTTT.

V usage is TRBV6-5 and J usage is TRBJ1-1, with TRBD1 matching 7 bases. Germline-derived CDR1 and CDR2 are MNHEY and SVGAGI. There are 13 residues in the CDR3. The V gene end was trimmed by 7 bases and the J gene end by 8 bases; junction bases not matched to a gene: 10. CDR3 coding DNA: TGTGCCAGCAACGAACAGGGGTCGGAAGAAGCTTTCTTT. This codes for CASNEQGSEEAFF.

This chain joins TRBV7-6 and TRBJ2-1, with 14 bases matching TRBD2. CDR3 length: 15 residues. Trimming at V came to 5 bases and at J to 13 bases, leaving 10 bases not matched to a gene. Looked up from germline, CDR1 is SGHVS and CDR2 is FNYEAQ. CDR3 loop: CASSPPPGLAGDQFF. The CDR3 DNA is TGTGCCAGCAGCCCCCCGCCGGGACTAGCGGGAGATCAGTTCTTC.

This chain uses TRBV19 with TRBJ1-1; no clear D. The length of the CDR3 is 13 residues. Germline V gene data show CDR1 as LNHDA and CDR2 as SQIVND (reference sequence). Trimming pared 8 bases from V and 0 bases from J, leaving 10 bases between. The CDR3, as DNA: TGTGCCAGTTCGGAGGCCCTGAACACTGAAGCTTTCTTT. It translates to CASSEALNTEAFF. Full variable domain (outside the CDR3, taken from reference TRBV19 and TRBJ1-1): DGGITQSPKYLFRKEGQNVTLSCEQNLNHDAMYWYRQDPGQGLRLIYYSQIVNDFQKGDIAEGYSVSREKKESFPLTVTSAQKNPTAFYLCASSEALNTEAFFGQGTRLTVV.

The CDR3 nucleotides are TGTGCCAGCAGCTTCAGACAGGGGAATTATGGTGGCTACACCTTC. Protein sequence: CASSFRQGNYGGYTF. The chain couples TRBV7-8 to TRBJ1-2, with 8 bases fitting TRBD1. The CDR3 has 15 amino acids. After removal of 3 bases from V and 7 bases from J, the junction contained 10 bases not matched to a gene. Germline V gives CDR1 SGHVS, CDR2 FQNEAQ. Variable domain in full (rest from reference TRBV7-8 and TRBJ1-2): GAGVSQSPRYKVAKRGQDVALRCDPISGHVSLFWYQQALGQGPEFLTYFQNEAQLDKSGLPSDRFFAERPEGSVSTLKIQRTQQEDSAVYLCASSFRQGNYGGYTFGSGTRLTVV.

This clone was observed once. This rearrangement joins TRBV27 to TRBJ1-6; D call uncertain. This CDR3 is 15 amino acids long. V gave up 1 base and J gave up 6 bases, with 10 bases separating them. Germline V gene lookup returns CDR1 MNHEY and CDR2 SMNVEV (reference sequence). CDR3 nucleotide sequence: TGTGCCAGCAGTTTATACGGAAGCGGTAATTCACCCCTCCACTTT. Protein sequence: CASSLYGSGNSPLHF.

The chain joins TRBV27 to TRBJ2-3; D is unclear. Germline V gene lookup returns CDR1 MNHEY and CDR2 SMNVEV (reference sequence). This CDR3 is built from 13 residues. V was shortened by 5 bases and J by 0 bases, with 6 bases between the two germline ends. Written as DNA, the CDR3 is TGTGCCAGCAGTCCTGAAAGCACAGATACGCAGTATTTT. As protein: CASSPESTDTQYF.

This clone was counted once. The genes are TRBV29-1 and TRBJ2-1; 10 positions agree with TRBD2. This CDR3 has 16 amino acids. J lost 6 bases, V lost 7 bases, and 15 bases had no gene match. Germline V lookup: CDR1 SQVTM, CDR2 ANQGSEA. In DNA form, the CDR3 reads TGCAGCGCACCACTAGCGGGAACCCTGGGGGTCAATGAGCAGTTCTTC. Amino acid sequence: CSAPLAGTLGVNEQFF.

This chain joins TRBV30 and TRBJ1-2; 8 bases fit TRBD1. V was pared by 2 bases and J by 3 bases, with 2 bases of the junction left unmatched. The CDR3 consists of 13 residues. Per the germline V gene, CDR1 is GTSNPN and CDR2 is SVGIG (reference sequence). The CDR3 region is CAWSRQGHYGYTF. The CDR3 DNA reads TGTGCCTGGAGTCGACAGGGGCACTATGGCTACACCTTC. The full variable domain, its missing parts supplied by reference TRBV30 and TRBJ1-2, is SQTIHQWPATLVQPVGSPLSLECTVEGTSNPNLYWYRQAAGRGLQLLFYSVGIGQISSEVPQNLSASRPQDRQFILSSKKLLLSDSGFYLCAWSRQGHYGYTFGSGTRLTVV.

This chain links TRBV5-8 with TRBJ2-1; 7 bases align to TRBD1. V trimming: 3 bases; J trimming: 7 bases; junction bases outside the gene matches: 4. The CDR3 extends over 13 amino acids. Germline CDR1 SGHTS, CDR2 YDEGEE. The CDR3 reads CASSWDSSNEQFF. The CDR3 DNA reads TGTGCCAGCAGCTGGGACAGTTCAAATGAGCAGTTCTTC.

The V call is TRBV7-8, the J call TRBJ1-5, with D perhaps TRBD1 (5 bases). With 6 bases removed from V and 3 bases from J, the gap between germline ends came to 15 bases. Germline V gives CDR1 SGHVS, CDR2 FQNEAQ. The CDR3 runs to 15 residues. For the CDR3, the DNA is TGTGCCAGCAGTTCTGACAGTAAGTTCAATCAGCCCCAGCATTTT. Translated, it gives CASSSDSKFNQPQHF. Complete variable domain (other parts from reference TRBV7-8 and TRBJ1-5): GAGVSQSPRYKVAKRGQDVALRCDPISGHVSLFWYQQALGQGPEFLTYFQNEAQLDKSGLPSDRFFAERPEGSVSTLKIQRTQQEDSAVYLCASSSDSKFNQPQHFGDGTRLSIL.

The chain combines TRBV28 with TRBJ1-2; D is unclear. Trimming pared 6 bases from V and 4 bases from J, leaving 12 bases between. The CDR3 consists of 13 residues. Germline V lookup: CDR1 MDHEN, CDR2 SYDVKM. CDR3 sequence reads: CASSLYGGYGYTF. The CDR3 region has the DNA TGTGCCAGCAGCCTGTATGGAGGCTATGGCTACACCTTC.

This chain joins TRBV5-1 and TRBJ1-3, with D maybe TRBD1 (5 bases). Germline V gene lookup returns CDR1 SGHRS and CDR2 YFSETQ. Trimming cost V 0 bases and J 0 bases, with 10 bases left between them. The CDR3 consists of 16 residues. The CDR3 loop is CASSLGQKNSGNTIYF. The CDR3, as DNA: TGCGCCAGCAGCTTGGGACAGAAGAACTCTGGAAACACCATATATTTT.

This chain connects TRBV27 to TRBJ1-2; possible D gene TRBD1, 5 bases. CDR1 and CDR2 (germline): MNHEY, SMNVEV (reference sequence). This CDR3 is 14 amino acids long. Trimming stripped 3 bases from V and 4 bases from J, with 12 bases between. The CDR3 region has the DNA TGTGCCAGCAGTTTGTCTGGGACCTTCTATGGCTACACCTTC. Translating gives CASSLSGTFYGYTF.

This chain uses TRBV9 with TRBJ2-1; 7 bases line up with TRBD2. The CDR3 covers 15 residues. Germline CDR1 reads SGDLS; CDR2 reads YYNGEE. The junction had 7 bases not matched to a gene; V was cut back by 3 bases and J by 4 bases. The CDR3 DNA sequence: TGTGCCAGCAGCGGCGGGGGACCGGATTACAATGAGCAGTTCTTC. Protein sequence: CASSGGGPDYNEQFF.

The rearrangement links TRBV12-3 or TRBV12-4 to TRBJ2-3; tentative D call: TRBD1 (6 bases). This CDR3 region has 13 residues. Trimming shortened V by 5 bases and J by 0 bases, and 6 bases separated the two germline ends. CDR3 loop: CASSRGSTDTQYF. CDR3 DNA sequence: TGTGCCAGCAGTAGGGGGAGCACAGATACGCAGTATTTT.

In DNA, the CDR3 is TGTGCTAGTGGTTTGGTACTACCAGGGGGGACTTACGAGCAGTACTTC. It yields the protein CASGLVLPGGTYEQYF. The J gene is TRBJ2-7, the V gene TRBV12-5; a weak D match, TRBD1 (7 bases). Trimming stripped 0 bases from V and 4 bases from J, with 16 bases between. The CDR3 covers 16 residues. The germline V gene has CDR1 LGHNT and CDR2 FRNRAP.